This T cell receptor (beta chain) was recovered during a study of shared clonotypes between healthy human individuals (TCRdb year 2020). In terms of the full investigation: The cohort included three men and two women between 18 and 49 years of age. Per donor, leukapheresis produced somewhere between about 0.85 and 8.9 billion PBMCs. The study deeply sequenced blood TCR repertoires of five healthy adults to estimate repertoire size and the extent of clonotype sharing between individuals. For each donor, CD4 naive and CD4 memory were each run on three plates, CD8 naive on two plates, and CD8 memory on one plate. To increase sequencing depth and limit assay-specific biases, TCR repertoire library preparation and sequencing were carried out by different laboratories using diverse techniques.

Using the deep immunoSEQ assay, multiplex PCR amplified TCR CDR3 regions from genomic DNA. Extracted genomic DNA from each cell subset was distributed evenly across all wells of several immunoSEQ 96-well plates, and each plate was treated as a replicate. For sorted subsets, approximately 190 ng of genomic DNA, equivalent to 30,000 or so T cell genomes, went into each replicate PCR. Purified libraries were quantified with a Qubit 3.0 fluorometer, sized on a Bioanalyzer 2100, and re-quantified with the KAPA Library Quantification kit. Every immunoSEQ 96-well plate was sequenced on a separate single-read 150-cycle Illumina NextSeq 550 flow cell. Processing in the source paper ran as follows. Because the immunoSEQ output included only junctional sequences and no quality scores, the filtering could not be the same as the filtering used for full-length reads. To assign V/J genes and CDR3, sequences were annotated using PyIR, a Python wrapper for IgBLAST v1.9, with IMGT germline references. Reads with weak V/J assignments (E-value above 1e-6), missing CDR3, stop codons, out-of-frame junctions, or ambiguous translated residues were removed. V3J clonotypes were defined as sequences sharing an identical inferred V gene, J gene, and CDR3 amino acid sequence. The percentage overlap between two repertoires was calculated by dividing the number of shared unique clonotypes by the size of the smaller repertoire. RTK rarefaction, the Chao1 estimator, and Recon v2.1 estimates of unobserved clonotypes were used to assess repertoire richness. Generation probabilities were computed with OLGA for all TCRbeta clonotypes obtained by the gDNA method from a handful of donors. Entries here come from immuneACCESS through TCRdb and include only in-frame sequences with V and J called. Some clones fail to appear in such tables; in the studies checked, an unresolved V gene covers under half of the shortfall, and the cause of the remainder is unknown. The DNA gave D and trimming, while V, J and clone size come from that table. This sample has a few million clones in its table, and about 94% of those were observed once. The ten most abundant clones make up around 0.13% of the sample.

The donors were healthy, HIV-negative adults who had no recently reported acute infections or vaccinations. All donors were Caucasian adults living in Nashville, Tennessee, USA. CD4+ T cells were enriched through magnetic negative selection, after which naive cells were positively selected on CD45RA and the remaining negative fraction served as the memory subset. Blood was obtained by leukapheresis, after which PBMCs were separated by Ficoll-Histopaque density gradient centrifugation and cryopreserved in liquid nitrogen vapor phase. Purity and quantity of every magnetically sorted T cell population were checked by analytical flow cytometry. Each sorted fraction had its genomic DNA isolated and then quantified by UV absorbance on a Nanodrop 2000c. Study-wide findings and limitations: Even with the large sequencing depth, rarefaction of the sorted-subset datasets indicated that sequencing was incomplete. Larger estimated clonotype richness was generally found for naive subsets than for memory subsets. Compared with non-shared clonotypes, clonotypes shared by all four sorted-subset donors had higher generation probabilities. The small number of donors limited the genetic and exposure-history diversity represented. Sharing across a few donors was observed for approximately 5% of naive CD4, over 3% of naive CD8, 2% to 2.5% of memory CD4, and roughly 0.4% of memory CD8 clonotypes. Sampling was restricted to blood, and TCR repertoires in tissue are likely to differ from TCR repertoires in blood. Pairwise subsampling led to the expectation that sequencing depth would affect the degree of clonotype sharing among donors.

Comments on this clone: This clone's antigen is unknown. There are no base qualities to consult, and no much larger clone falls within one base.

The sample consisted of naive CD4+ T cells sorted from blood. Sample cell subset or site, as interpreted from the label and publication: CD45RA+ positively selected. This TCR was sampled from a man aged 18-30 years in good health.

The DNA sequence follows: TGTGCCAGCAGTTCCCCGGGACAGGGGCCCGAGCAGTACTTC. The translation is CASSSPGQGPEQYF. The rearranged segments are TRBV28 and TRBJ2-7; a stretch of 10 junction bases matches TRBD1. Germline trimming: 4 bases from V, 6 bases from J; junction bases outside gene matches: 6. Including cysteine and phenylalanine, the CDR3 has 14 amino acids. Kept here is only the CDR3 DNA, which spans 42 bases and is read in frame from base 1. Via the germline V gene, CDR1 is MDHEN and CDR2 SYDVKM.